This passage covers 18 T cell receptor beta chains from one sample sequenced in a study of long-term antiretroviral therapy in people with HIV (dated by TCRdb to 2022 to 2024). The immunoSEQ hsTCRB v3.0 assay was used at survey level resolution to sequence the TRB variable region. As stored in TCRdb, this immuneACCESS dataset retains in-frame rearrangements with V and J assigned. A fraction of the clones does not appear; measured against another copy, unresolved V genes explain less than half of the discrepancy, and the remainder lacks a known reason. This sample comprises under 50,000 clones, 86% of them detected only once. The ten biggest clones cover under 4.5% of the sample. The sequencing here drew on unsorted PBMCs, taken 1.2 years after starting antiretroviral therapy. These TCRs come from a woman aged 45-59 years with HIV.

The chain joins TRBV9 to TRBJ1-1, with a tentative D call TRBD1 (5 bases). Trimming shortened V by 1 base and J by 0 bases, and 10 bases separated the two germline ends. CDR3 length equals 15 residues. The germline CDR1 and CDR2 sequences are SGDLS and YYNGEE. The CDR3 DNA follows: TGTGCCAGCAGCGTATTCGGGACGGTGAACACTGAAGCTTTCTTT. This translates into CASSVFGTVNTEAFF.

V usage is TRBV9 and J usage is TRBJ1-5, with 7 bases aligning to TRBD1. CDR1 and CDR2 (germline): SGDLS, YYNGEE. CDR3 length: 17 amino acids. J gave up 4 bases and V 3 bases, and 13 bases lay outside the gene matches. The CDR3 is CASSAKCLTGRNQPQHF. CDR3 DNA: TGTGCCAGCAGCGCCAAATGTTTGACAGGGCGGAATCAGCCCCAGCATTTT.

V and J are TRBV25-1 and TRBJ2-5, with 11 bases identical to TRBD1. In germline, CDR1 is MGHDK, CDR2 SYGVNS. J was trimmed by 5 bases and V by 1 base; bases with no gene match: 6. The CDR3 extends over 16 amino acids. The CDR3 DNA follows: TGTGCCAGCAGTGAATTGTGGACAGGGGGCCTTGAGACCCAGTACTTC. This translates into CASSELWTGGLETQYF.

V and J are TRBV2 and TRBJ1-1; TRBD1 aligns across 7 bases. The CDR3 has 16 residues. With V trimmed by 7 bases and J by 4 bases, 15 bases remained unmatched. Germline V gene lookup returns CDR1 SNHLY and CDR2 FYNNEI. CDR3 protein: CASIDPFRGVSTEAFF. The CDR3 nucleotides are TGTGCCAGCATTGACCCATTCAGGGGGGTTAGCACTGAAGCTTTCTTT.

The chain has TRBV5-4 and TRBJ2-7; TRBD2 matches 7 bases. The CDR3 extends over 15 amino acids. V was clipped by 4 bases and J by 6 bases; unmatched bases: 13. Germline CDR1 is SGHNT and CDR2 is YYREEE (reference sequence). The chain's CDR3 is CASSRTSVQTSEQYF. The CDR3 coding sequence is TGTGCCAGCAGCCGCACTAGCGTCCAGACCAGCGAGCAGTACTTC. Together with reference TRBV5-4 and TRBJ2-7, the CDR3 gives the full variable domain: ETGVTQSPTHLIKTRGQQVTLRCSSQSGHNTVSWYQQALGQGPQFIFQYYREEENGRGNFPPRFSGLQFPNYSSELNVNALELDDSALYLCASSRTSVQTSEQYFGPGTRLTVT.

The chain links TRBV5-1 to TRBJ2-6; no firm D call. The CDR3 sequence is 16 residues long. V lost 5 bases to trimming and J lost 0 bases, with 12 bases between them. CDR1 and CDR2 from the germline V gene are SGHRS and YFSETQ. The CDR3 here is CASRGISPSGANVLTF. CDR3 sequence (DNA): TGCGCCAGCAGGGGTATATCCCCCTCTGGGGCCAACGTCCTGACTTTC.

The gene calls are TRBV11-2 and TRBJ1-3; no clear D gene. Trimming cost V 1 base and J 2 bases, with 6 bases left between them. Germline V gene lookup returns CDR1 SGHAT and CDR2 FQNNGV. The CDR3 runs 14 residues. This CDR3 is CASSLAKAGNTIYF. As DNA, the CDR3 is TGTGCCAGCAGCTTAGCGAAGGCTGGAAACACCATATATTTT.

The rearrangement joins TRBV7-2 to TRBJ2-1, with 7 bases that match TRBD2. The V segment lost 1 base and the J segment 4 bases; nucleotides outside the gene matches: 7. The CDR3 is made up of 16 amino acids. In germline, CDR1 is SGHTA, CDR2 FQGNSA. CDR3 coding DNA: TGTGCCAGCAGCTTAGTTCGCCTAGCGGTTTACAATGAGCAGTTCTTC. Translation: CASSLVRLAVYNEQFF.

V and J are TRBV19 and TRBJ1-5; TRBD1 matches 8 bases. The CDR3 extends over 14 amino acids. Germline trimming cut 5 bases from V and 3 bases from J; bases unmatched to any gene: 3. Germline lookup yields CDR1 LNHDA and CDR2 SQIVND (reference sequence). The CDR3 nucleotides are TGTGCCAGTAGTGGACAGGGCACCAATCAGCCCCAGCATTTT. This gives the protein CASSGQGTNQPQHF.

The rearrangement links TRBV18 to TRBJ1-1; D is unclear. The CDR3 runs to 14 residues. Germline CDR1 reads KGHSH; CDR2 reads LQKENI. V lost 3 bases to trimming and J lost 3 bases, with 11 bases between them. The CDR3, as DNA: TGTGCCAGCTCACCTTTTAACCGGGACACTGAAGCTTTCTTT. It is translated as CASSPFNRDTEAFF.

CDR3 coding DNA: TGTGCCAGTAGTCCGCGGACAGGGACCAATCAGCCCCAGCATTTT. Its protein is CASSPRTGTNQPQHF. The chain joins TRBV19 to TRBJ1-5; TRBD1 matches at 8 bases. This CDR3 contains 15 residues. Per the germline V gene, CDR1 is LNHDA and CDR2 is SQIVND (reference sequence). Trimming took 5 bases from V and 3 from J; bases not matched to a gene: 6.

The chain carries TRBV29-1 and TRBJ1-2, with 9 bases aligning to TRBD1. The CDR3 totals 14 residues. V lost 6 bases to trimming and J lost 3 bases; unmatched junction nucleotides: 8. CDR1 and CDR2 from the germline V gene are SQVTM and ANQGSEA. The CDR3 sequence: CSVNTGGRDYGYTF. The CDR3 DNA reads TGCAGCGTGAACACAGGGGGCAGAGACTATGGCTACACCTTC.

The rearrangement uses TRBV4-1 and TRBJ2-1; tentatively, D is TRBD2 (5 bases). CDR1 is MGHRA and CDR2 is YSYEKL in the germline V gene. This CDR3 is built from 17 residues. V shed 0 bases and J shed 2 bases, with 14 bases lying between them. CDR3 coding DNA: TGCGCCAGCAGCCAAGATCTAAGGCGGGTTACCTACAATGAGCAGTTCTTC. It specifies CASSQDLRRVTYNEQFF.

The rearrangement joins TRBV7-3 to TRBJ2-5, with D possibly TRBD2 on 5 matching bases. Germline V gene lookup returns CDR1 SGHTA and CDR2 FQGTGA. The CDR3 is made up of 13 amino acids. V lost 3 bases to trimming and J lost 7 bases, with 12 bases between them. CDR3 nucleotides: TGTGCCAGCAGCTTTGACGCCCGGGGGACCCAGTACTTC. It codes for CASSFDARGTQYF. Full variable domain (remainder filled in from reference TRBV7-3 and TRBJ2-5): GAGVSQTPSNKVTEKGKYVELRCDPISGHTALYWYRQSLGQGPEFLIYFQGTGAADDSGLPNDRFFAVRPEGSVSTLKIQRTERGDSAVYLCASSFDARGTQYFGPGTRLLVL.

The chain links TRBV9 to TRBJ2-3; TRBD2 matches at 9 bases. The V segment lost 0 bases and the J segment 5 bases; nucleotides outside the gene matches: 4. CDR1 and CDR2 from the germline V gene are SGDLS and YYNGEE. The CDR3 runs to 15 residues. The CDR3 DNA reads TGTGCCAGCAGCGTAGCTAATAGCGGGGGAGATACGCAGTATTTT. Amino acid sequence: CASSVANSGGDTQYF.

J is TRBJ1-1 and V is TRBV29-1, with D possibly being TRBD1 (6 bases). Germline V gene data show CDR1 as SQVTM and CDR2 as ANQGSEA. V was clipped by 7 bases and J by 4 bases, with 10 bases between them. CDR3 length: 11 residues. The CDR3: CSGGHATEAFF. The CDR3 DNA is TGCAGCGGGGGACACGCCACTGAAGCTTTCTTT.

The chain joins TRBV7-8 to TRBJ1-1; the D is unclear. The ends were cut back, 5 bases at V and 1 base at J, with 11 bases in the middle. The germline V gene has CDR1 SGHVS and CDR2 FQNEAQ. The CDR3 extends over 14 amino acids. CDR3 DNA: TGTGCCAGCAGCGCAGGTTTTTCGAACACTGAAGCTTTCTTT. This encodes CASSAGFSNTEAFF.

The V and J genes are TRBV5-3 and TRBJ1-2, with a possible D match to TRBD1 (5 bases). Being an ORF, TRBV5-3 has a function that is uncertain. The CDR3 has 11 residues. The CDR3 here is CSMGGYYGYTF. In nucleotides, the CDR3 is TGTTCTATGGGGGGGTACTATGGCTACACCTTC.